A selection of T cell receptor beta chains follows, all from one sample in a study of molecular identifiers for immune sequencing clone quantification. TCRdb itself ran the PCR reads through MiXCR, one entry per CDR3 protein. The sample has 460,000 or so distinct CDR3 sequences, around 23% seen once; the top ten hold 0.76%. Sequenced material: naive CD8+ T cells from blood, with Jurkat cell RNA spiked in. These receptors all stem from a human donor in good health. Some libraries in this study had Jurkat cell RNA spiked in. Each CDR3 is given with its conserved first and last residue. Fields, in order: clone size, V gene, D gene, J gene, CDR3 protein, CDR3 DNA. The D gene is left open where the match is weak. Clone size is shown for a subset of rows, as once, few, many or a class of expanded clone.

clone_size: few; v_call: TRBV6-2/TRBV6-3; d_call: NA; j_call: TRBJ1-2; cdr3_aa: CASSWQEYGYTF; cdr3_nt: TGTGCCAGCAGTTGGCAGGAATATGGCTACACCTTC
clone_size: NA; v_call: TRBV20-1; d_call: TRBD2; j_call: TRBJ2-3; cdr3_aa: CSARPPGASGGSAHTQYF; cdr3_nt: TGCAGTGCTAGACCACCGGGGGCTAGCGGGGGGTCGGCACATACGCAGTATTTT
clone_size: NA; v_call: TRBV7-9; d_call: TRBD1; j_call: TRBJ2-3; cdr3_aa: CASSLPITGVYTDMQYF; cdr3_nt: TGTGCCAGCAGCTTACCGATCACAGGGGTCTACACAGATATGCAGTATTTT
clone_size: NA; v_call: TRBV19; d_call: NA; j_call: TRBJ2-7; cdr3_aa: CASSIFPDGSYEQCF; cdr3_nt: TGTGCCAGTAGTATTTTCCCCGACGGTTCCTACGAGCAGTGCTTC
clone_size: many; v_call: TRBV20-1; d_call: TRBD1; j_call: TRBJ2-7; cdr3_aa: CSARDLRTGEKYEQYF; cdr3_nt: TGCAGTGCTAGAGATCTACGGACAGGGGAAAAATACGAGCAGTACTTC
clone_size: many; v_call: TRBV25-1; d_call: NA; j_call: TRBJ2-5; cdr3_aa: CASSGFAWGETQYF; cdr3_nt: TGTGCCAGCAGTGGGTTCGCTTGGGGAGAGACCCAGTACTTC
clone_size: many; v_call: TRBV14; d_call: TRBD1; j_call: TRBJ2-3; cdr3_aa: CASRLASGGPDTQYF; cdr3_nt: TGTGCCAGCAGACTGGCGTCAGGGGGACCAGATACGCAGTATTTT
clone_size: few; v_call: TRBV9; d_call: TRBD2; j_call: TRBJ2-1; cdr3_aa: CASSSRLAGYYNEQFF; cdr3_nt: TGTGCCAGCAGCTCCAGACTAGCGGGGTACTACAATGAGCAGTTCTTC
clone_size: many; v_call: TRBV23-1; d_call: NA; j_call: TRBJ2-6; cdr3_aa: CASSQSSSSGANVLTF; cdr3_nt: TGCGCCAGCAGTCAATCATCCAGCTCTGGGGCCAACGTCCTGACTTTC
clone_size: NA; v_call: TRBV6-5; d_call: NA; j_call: TRBJ1-1; cdr3_aa: CASGGGWLEAFF; cdr3_nt: TGTGCCAGCGGTGGGGGGTGGTTGGAAGCTTTCTTT
clone_size: many; v_call: TRBV6-2/TRBV6-3; d_call: NA; j_call: TRBJ2-1; cdr3_aa: CASSSLGNEQFF; cdr3_nt: TGTGCCAGCAGTTCACTAGGGAATGAGCAGTTCTTC